These T cell receptor beta chains were read from a single sample in a study of tumor-infiltrating lymphocytes in localized non-small cell lung cancer. The method was immunoSEQ multiplex PCR; TCRdb's version includes in-frame clones alone and lacks a portion of them. The sample carries about 6,400 clones, around 80% recorded once. Sample: uninvolved lung tissue not adjacent to the tumor. These receptors came from a human donor with non-small cell lung cancer. The CDR3 runs from the conserved cysteine through the conserved F or W. Each record gives: D gene, clone size, CDR3 length, J gene, V gene, CDR3 protein, CDR3 DNA. The D gene is left open where the match is weak. Clone size is shown for a subset of rows, as once, few, many or a class of expanded clone.

- | - | 15 | TRBJ2-6 | TRBV6-7 | CASSKRMRRANVLTF | TGTGCCAGCAGTAAAAGGATGCGTCGGGCCAACGTCCTGACTTTC
- | large | 14 | TRBJ1-1 | TRBV29-1 | CSVAPLTGDTEAFF | TGCAGCGTTGCCCCCTTAACGGGGGACACTGAAGCTTTCTTT
- | few | 16 | TRBJ1-3 | TRBV6-1 | CASSEFSGGLGNTIYF | TGTGCCAGCAGTGAGTTCAGCGGGGGTCTCGGAAACACCATATATTTT
TRBD2 | few | 14 | TRBJ2-5 | TRBV5-4 | CASSPVGASGGVYF | TGTGCCAGCAGCCCGGTGGGGGCTAGCGGGGGGGTGTACTTC
TRBD1 | few | 14 | TRBJ1-5 | TRBV18 | CASSPDRAVQPQHF | TGTGCCAGCTCACCGGACAGGGCCGTTCAGCCCCAGCATTTT
TRBD2 | medium-sized | 15 | TRBJ2-5 | TRBV27 | CASRGSGSVGETQYF | TGTGCCAGCAGGGGTAGCGGGAGTGTAGGGGAGACCCAGTACTTC
TRBD1 | - | 14 | TRBJ2-7 | TRBV5-1 | CASSLSGQGYEQYF | TGCGCCAGCAGCTTGTCCGGACAGGGGTACGAGCAGTACTTC
- | - | 16 | TRBJ2-7 | TRBV5-6 | CASSPGSGGSSYEQYF | TGTGCCAGCAGCCCGGGGAGCGGAGGAAGCTCCTACGAGCAGTACTTC
- | large | 16 | TRBJ1-1 | TRBV4-3 | CASSQDARRRNTEAFF | TGCGCCAGCAGCCAAGATGCGCGGCGCAGGAACACTGAAGCTTTCTTT
- | few | 14 | TRBJ1-1 | TRBV5-5 | CASSLERFGTEAFF | TGTGCCAGCAGCTTGGAGCGATTCGGCACTGAAGCTTTCTTT
- | - | 11 | TRBJ2-5 | TRBV2 | CASGVQETQYF | TGTGCCAGCGGGGTGCAAGAGACCCAGTACTTC
- | - | 14 | TRBJ1-2 | TRBV7-8 | CASSPRTANYGYTF | TGTGCCAGCAGCCCGAGGACAGCAAACTATGGCTACACCTTC
- | - | 15 | TRBJ2-7 | TRBV7-8 | CASSLGRGRLYEQYF | TGTGCCAGCAGCTTGGGGCGGGGGCGGCTGTACGAGCAGTACTTC
TRBD2 | - | 19 | TRBJ2-7 | TRBV28 | CASSPPPVRTRVRSYEQYF | TGTGCCAGCAGCCCACCTCCTGTCCGGACTAGGGTGAGGTCCTACGAGCAGTACTTC
- | - | 12 | TRBJ1-2 | TRBV7-6 | CASSPDSYGYTF | TGTGCCAGCAGCCCCGACAGCTATGGCTACACCTTC
- | - | 14 | TRBJ2-2 | TRBV5-1 | CASSPAGNTGELFF | TGCGCCAGCAGCCCGGCCGGGAATACCGGGGAGCTGTTTTTT
TRBD2 | - | 20 | TRBJ2-3 | TRBV2 | CASSESIWFVAGGRTDTQYF | TGTGCCAGCAGTGAATCTATATGGTTTGTAGCGGGGGGAAGAACAGATACGCAGTATTTT
- | - | 15 | TRBJ1-2 | TRBV19 | CASSLTPPGHYGYTF | TGTGCCAGTAGTCTAACCCCGCCGGGACACTATGGCTACACCTTC
TRBD2 | - | 14 | TRBJ2-7 | TRBV7-8 | CASSLGAGAYEQYF | TGTGCCAGCAGCTTAGGAGCGGGAGCCTACGAGCAGTACTTC
- | - | 16 | TRBJ2-6 | TRBV19 | CASSIVRTSGANVLTF | TGTGCCAGTAGTATAGTCAGGACCTCTGGGGCCAACGTCCTGACTTTC
- | - | 15 | TRBJ2-5 | TRBV11-2 | CASSLGWGAQETQYF | TGTGCCAGCAGCTTAGGATGGGGGGCACAAGAGACCCAGTACTTC
- | - | 15 | TRBJ1-5 | TRBV5-1 | CASSRSGQAGEPQHF | TGCGCCAGCAGCCGCTCGGGGCAGGCTGGAGAGCCCCAGCATTTT
- | - | 13 | TRBJ1-2 | TRBV5-1 | CASSGDPFYGYTF | TGCGCCAGCAGCGGAGACCCATTCTATGGCTACACCTTC
TRBD2 | - | 15 | TRBJ2-5 | TRBV18 | CASSPAGGLLETQYF | TGTGCCAGCTCACCAGCGGGAGGGCTATTGGAGACCCAGTACTTC
TRBD1 | - | 14 | TRBJ2-5 | TRBV7-2 | CASSLNQGAETQYF | TGTGCCAGCAGCTTAAACCAGGGGGCTGAGACCCAGTACTTC
- | - | 12 | TRBJ2-7 | TRBV7-9 | CASSLPLGEQYF | TGTGCCAGCAGCCTCCCCCTGGGAGAGCAGTACTTC
TRBD1 | - | 18 | TRBJ2-7 | TRBV23-1 | CASSQVFSTGFGRGEQYF | TGCGCCAGCAGTCAAGTTTTCTCGACAGGGTTTGGGCGAGGCGAGCAGTACTTC
- | - | 16 | TRBJ1-6 | TRBV2 | CASSVPGAGPNSPLHF | TGTGCCAGCAGTGTTCCAGGGGCAGGGCCGAATTCACCCCTCCACTTT
- | few | 14 | TRBJ2-1 | TRBV6-5 | CASSSAGYYNEQFF | TGTGCCAGCAGTAGCGCGGGATACTACAATGAGCAGTTCTTC
TRBD1 | few | 14 | TRBJ2-7 | TRBV2 | CASSVQGPSYEQYF | TGTGCCAGCAGTGTACAGGGGCCCTCCTACGAGCAGTACTTC
- | - | 13 | TRBJ1-1 | TRBV9 | CASSHRLGTEAFF | TGTGCCAGCAGCCATCGGTTGGGCACTGAAGCTTTCTTT
- | - | 14 | TRBJ1-1 | TRBV6-5 | CASRRGVANTEAFF | TGTGCCAGCAGGAGGGGGGTTGCGAACACTGAAGCTTTCTTT
- | - | 17 | TRBJ2-4 | TRBV5-6 | CASSLGDRRLSGNIQYF | TGTGCCAGCAGTCTTGGGGACCGACGACTCAGTGGAAACATTCAGTACTTC
TRBD2 | - | 14 | TRBJ2-7 | TRBV9 | CASNKFASGGEQYF | TGTGCCAGCAACAAATTCGCTAGCGGCGGCGAGCAGTACTTC
- | - | 15 | TRBJ1-5 | TRBV7-9 | CASSPSGNSNQPQHF | TGTGCCAGCAGCCCCAGTGGTAATAGCAATCAGCCCCAGCATTTT
- | once | 13 | TRBJ2-7 | TRBV5-4 | CASTGTVPGEQYF | TGTGCCAGCACGGGTACAGTCCCGGGGGAGCAGTACTTC
TRBD1 | few | 13 | TRBJ1-1 | TRBV19 | CAGGGLQNTEAFF | TGTGCCGGAGGGGGCTTGCAGAACACTGAAGCTTTCTTT
- | - | 16 | TRBJ2-6 | TRBV5-1 | CASSLVRGSGANVLTF | TGCGCCAGCAGCTTGGTGCGGGGCTCTGGGGCCAACGTCCTGACTTTC
TRBD1 | - | 13 | TRBJ2-1 | TRBV6-6 | CASRGQGPGEQFF | TGTGCCAGCAGGGGACAGGGGCCGGGTGAGCAGTTCTTC
- | medium-sized | 15 | TRBJ2-1 | TRBV6-6 | CASSYDSQHRGEQFF | TGTGCCAGCAGTTACGATTCTCAGCATAGGGGTGAGCAGTTCTTC
- | - | 14 | TRBJ1-2 | TRBV19 | CASSPTEGPYGYTF | TGTGCCAGTAGTCCGACGGAAGGGCCCTATGGCTACACCTTC
TRBD2 | - | 16 | TRBJ2-7 | TRBV7-2 | CASRLTTTSGAYEQYF | TGTGCCAGCAGACTTACGACGACTAGCGGGGCCTACGAGCAGTACTTC
TRBD2 | once | 15 | TRBJ2-1 | TRBV28 | CASSSSGRANNEQFF | TGTGCCAGCAGTAGTAGCGGGAGGGCCAACAATGAGCAGTTCTTC
TRBD2 | - | 15 | TRBJ2-7 | TRBV9 | CASSGSLAGDHEQYF | TGTGCCAGCAGCGGCAGTCTAGCGGGAGATCACGAGCAGTACTTC
TRBD2 | once | 15 | TRBJ2-7 | TRBV7-2 | CASSLAASGGYEQYF | TGTGCCAGCAGCTTAGCGGCTAGCGGGGGGTACGAGCAGTACTTC
- | - | 11 | TRBJ2-7 | TRBV28 | CASSIIGEQYF | TGTGCCAGCAGTATAATCGGCGAGCAGTACTTC
- | - | 16 | TRBJ1-2 | TRBV10-3 | CAISDPPGGRGGGYTF | TGTGCCATCAGTGATCCCCCGGGGGGGCGCGGAGGTGGCTACACCTTC
TRBD1 | - | 16 | TRBJ2-6 | TRBV28 | CASSQTGGSGANVLTF | TGTGCCAGCAGTCAGACAGGGGGCTCTGGGGCCAACGTCCTGACTTTC
TRBD1 | few | 15 | TRBJ1-4 | TRBV11-2 | CASSLEAGGDEKLFF | TGTGCCAGCAGCTTAGAGGCAGGGGGAGATGAAAAACTGTTTTTT
- | - | 16 | TRBJ1-1 | TRBV11-2 | CASSLVGGRLITEAFF | TGTGCCAGCAGCTTAGTCGGGGGGCGCTTGATCACTGAAGCTTTCTTT
- | - | 14 | TRBJ1-2 | TRBV6-6 | CASRAGGVNYGYTF | TGTGCCAGCAGGGCGGGAGGAGTGAACTATGGCTACACCTTC
- | few | 14 | TRBJ2-7 | TRBV27 | CASSFGSPGDEQYF | TGTGCCAGCAGTTTCGGGAGTCCAGGCGACGAGCAGTACTTC
- | few | 14 | TRBJ1-5 | TRBV7-8 | CASSPRRAEQPQHF | TGTGCCAGCAGCCCTCGACGGGCTGAACAGCCCCAGCATTTT
- | - | 16 | TRBJ2-5 | TRBV7-7 | CASSPLPGRVQETQYF | TGTGCCAGCAGCCCCCTTCCTGGTCGGGTCCAAGAGACCCAGTACTTC
TRBD2 | - | 14 | TRBJ2-1 | TRBV2 | CASRPLAGGNEQFF | TGTGCCAGCAGGCCCCTAGCGGGTGGGAATGAGCAGTTCTTC
- | once | 16 | TRBJ2-5 | TRBV21-1 | CASSLKIATLSETQYF | TGTGCCAGCAGTCTTAAAATAGCTACACTTTCTGAGACCCAGTACTTC
- | - | 14 | TRBJ2-1 | TRBV30 | CAWSIGGGVSEQFF | TGTGCCTGGAGTATTGGAGGGGGCGTTAGTGAGCAGTTCTTC
TRBD2 | - | 15 | TRBJ2-1 | TRBV27 | CASRLAGGPYNEQFF | TGTGCCAGCAGATTAGCGGGAGGGCCTTACAATGAGCAGTTCTTC
TRBD1 | - | 17 | TRBJ2-2 | TRBV7-2 | CASSLALGTGHTGELFF | TGTGCCAGCAGCTTAGCGTTAGGGACAGGGCACACCGGGGAGCTGTTTTTT